Listed below are T cell receptor beta chains from one sample, sequenced in a study of blood T cell repertoires in COVID-19. Clones were sequenced by immunoSEQ multiplex PCR, and TCRdb holds only the in-frame ones, with some missing. The sample lists under 300,000 clones; more than 85% were seen once. The sequenced material came from peripheral blood. The receptors were gathered from a woman in her 70s with active or convalescent COVID-19. Both conserved end residues are part of each CDR3. D genes are given only for firm matches. Where a row states a size, it is once, few, many or the class of an expanded clone; other rows omit it.

V gene: TRBV27; D gene: TRBD1; J gene: TRBJ2-7; clone size: -; CDR3 DNA: TGTGCCAGCAGTTCCCTCGGGACAGGGGATGACGAGCAGTACTTC; CDR3 protein: CASSSLGTGDDEQYF
V gene: TRBV9; D gene: -; J gene: TRBJ1-1; clone size: -; CDR3 DNA: TGTGCCAGCAGCCCGGGACTGCCGAACACTGAAGCTTTCTTT; CDR3 protein: CASSPGLPNTEAFF
V gene: TRBV7-6; D gene: TRBD1; J gene: TRBJ2-2; clone size: many; CDR3 DNA: TGTGCCAGCAGCTTAGTGCAGGGGGCCGGAATGGCCGGGGAGCTGTTTTTT; CDR3 protein: CASSLVQGAGMAGELFF
V gene: TRBV27; D gene: -; J gene: TRBJ2-7; clone size: -; CDR3 DNA: TGTGCCAGCCCCACGATGATGCGGCCCTACGAGCAGTACTTC; CDR3 protein: CASPTMMRPYEQYF
V gene: TRBV10-3; D gene: -; J gene: TRBJ2-2; clone size: once; CDR3 DNA: TGTGCCTCCAAAGGGGATGCGAACACCGGGGAGCTGTTTTTT; CDR3 protein: CASKGDANTGELFF
V gene: TRBV5-1; D gene: TRBD2; J gene: TRBJ2-3; clone size: -; CDR3 DNA: TGCGCCAGCAGCTTGATCAGCGGGGATACAGATACGCAGTATTTT; CDR3 protein: CASSLISGDTDTQYF
V gene: TRBV7-9; D gene: TRBD2; J gene: TRBJ2-3; clone size: -; CDR3 DNA: TGTGCCAGCAGCCCGAAGCGGGGGGGATTCACAGATACGCAGTATTTT; CDR3 protein: CASSPKRGGFTDTQYF
V gene: TRBV19; D gene: -; J gene: TRBJ1-5; clone size: -; CDR3 DNA: TGTGCCAGTAGTATCGGCTCCCCGGGACAGCCCCAGCATTTT; CDR3 protein: CASSIGSPGQPQHF
V gene: TRBV5-6; D gene: -; J gene: TRBJ1-6; clone size: once; CDR3 DNA: TGTGCCAGCAGCCCCGCGGGGGCAGCCAGTAATTCACCCCTCCACTTT; CDR3 protein: CASSPAGAASNSPLHF
V gene: TRBV4-3; D gene: TRBD2; J gene: TRBJ2-7; clone size: -; CDR3 DNA: TGCGCCAGCAGCCGGGGCGGGGGGTCCTACGAGCAGTACTTC; CDR3 protein: CASSRGGGSYEQYF
V gene: TRBV2; D gene: -; J gene: TRBJ2-6; clone size: -; CDR3 DNA: TGTGCCAGCAGTGCGCGGCGGAGCTCTGGGGCCAACGTCCTGACTTTC; CDR3 protein: CASSARRSSGANVLTF
V gene: TRBV19; D gene: TRBD1; J gene: TRBJ1-3; clone size: -; CDR3 DNA: TGTGCCAGTAGTATGGGACAGGGTAGCTCTGGAAACACCATATATTTT; CDR3 protein: CASSMGQGSSGNTIYF
V gene: TRBV3-1/TRBV3-2; D gene: -; J gene: TRBJ1-1; clone size: few; CDR3 DNA: TGTGCCAGCAGCCAAGGGGGGAGGGACACTGAAGCTTTCTTT; CDR3 protein: CASSQGGRDTEAFF
V gene: TRBV27; D gene: -; J gene: TRBJ2-7; clone size: -; CDR3 DNA: TGTGCCAGCAGTCCCCAGGGCAGGATCTCCTACGAGCAGTACTTC; CDR3 protein: CASSPQGRISYEQYF
V gene: TRBV12-3/TRBV12-4; D gene: -; J gene: TRBJ1-1; clone size: -; CDR3 DNA: TGTGCCAGCACCTTAGGGGGGGCTGAAGCTTTCTTT; CDR3 protein: CASTLGGAEAFF
V gene: TRBV4-1; D gene: -; J gene: TRBJ2-7; clone size: -; CDR3 DNA: TGCGCCAGCAGCCAAGACCTCAGCGAGCAGTACTTC; CDR3 protein: CASSQDLSEQYF
V gene: TRBV5-6; D gene: -; J gene: TRBJ2-2; clone size: -; CDR3 DNA: TGTGCCAGCAGCTTGGGTCCAGCGAAAGACACCGGGGAGCTGTTTTTT; CDR3 protein: CASSLGPAKDTGELFF
V gene: TRBV4-3; D gene: -; J gene: TRBJ1-2; clone size: -; CDR3 DNA: TGCGCCAGCAGCCAAGATGAGGGAGATTCATCATATGGCTACACCTTC; CDR3 protein: CASSQDEGDSSYGYTF
V gene: TRBV12-2; D gene: -; J gene: TRBJ1-3; clone size: -; CDR3 DNA: TGTGCAAGTCGCTTCTTTCCTCAGGGACTAGGCGGAAACACCATATATTTT; CDR3 protein: CASRFFPQGLGGNTIYF
V gene: TRBV9; D gene: TRBD1; J gene: TRBJ2-5; clone size: -; CDR3 DNA: TGTGCCAGCAGCCCCAGGGGGCAAGAGACCCAGTACTTC; CDR3 protein: CASSPRGQETQYF
V gene: TRBV2; D gene: -; J gene: TRBJ1-2; clone size: -; CDR3 DNA: TGTGCCAGCAGCGATATATACTCAAACTATGGCTACACCTTC; CDR3 protein: CASSDIYSNYGYTF
V gene: TRBV29-1; D gene: -; J gene: TRBJ1-3; clone size: -; CDR3 DNA: TGCAGCGTTGAAACCGGACAGATTTCTGGAAACACCATATATTTT; CDR3 protein: CSVETGQISGNTIYF
V gene: TRBV6-5; D gene: -; J gene: TRBJ2-3; clone size: -; CDR3 DNA: TGTGCCAGCAGACTGCGGATCACAGATACGCAGTATTTT; CDR3 protein: CASRLRITDTQYF
V gene: TRBV3-1/TRBV3-2; D gene: -; J gene: TRBJ2-3; clone size: -; CDR3 DNA: TGTGCCAGCAGCACGACTAGCACAGATACGCAGTATTTT; CDR3 protein: CASSTTSTDTQYF
V gene: TRBV19; D gene: TRBD1; J gene: TRBJ1-2; clone size: -; CDR3 DNA: TGTGCCAGTAGTATGGGGAGACAGGGAAACTATGGCTACACCTTC; CDR3 protein: CASSMGRQGNYGYTF
V gene: TRBV5-1; D gene: -; J gene: TRBJ2-2; clone size: once; CDR3 DNA: TGCGCCAGCACCGTAGGAGAGCTACTGAACACCGGGGAGCTGTTTTTT; CDR3 protein: CASTVGELLNTGELFF
V gene: TRBV3-1/TRBV3-2; D gene: -; J gene: TRBJ1-2; clone size: once; CDR3 DNA: TGTGCCAGCAGCCAAGGACGGGGAGGAGGCTACACCTTC; CDR3 protein: CASSQGRGGGYTF
V gene: TRBV7-8; D gene: -; J gene: TRBJ1-5; clone size: -; CDR3 DNA: TGTGCCAGCAGCACGGACAGAAAGTATAGCAATCAGCCCCAGCATTTT; CDR3 protein: CASSTDRKYSNQPQHF
V gene: TRBV6-5; D gene: TRBD1; J gene: TRBJ1-4; clone size: -; CDR3 DNA: TGTGCCTGCCAGCGGACAGGAACTAATGAAAAACTGTTTTTT; CDR3 protein: CACQRTGTNEKLFF
V gene: TRBV7-3; D gene: -; J gene: TRBJ2-6; clone size: -; CDR3 DNA: TGTGCCAGCAGCGACAGCGTAGGTGGGGCCAACGTCCTGACTTTC; CDR3 protein: CASSDSVGGANVLTF
V gene: TRBV9; D gene: -; J gene: TRBJ2-1; clone size: -; CDR3 DNA: TGTGCCAGCAGCGGAGAGGCCCGGGTCGTCCCCTACAATGAGCAGTTCTTC; CDR3 protein: CASSGEARVVPYNEQFF
V gene: TRBV6-1; D gene: -; J gene: TRBJ1-5; clone size: -; CDR3 DNA: TGTGCCAGCAGAGATCAGGGGCAGAATCAGCCCCAGCATTTT; CDR3 protein: CASRDQGQNQPQHF
V gene: TRBV3-1/TRBV3-2; D gene: TRBD2; J gene: TRBJ2-5; clone size: -; CDR3 DNA: TGTGCCAGCAGCCCTCGGACTAGCGGGGGGACCCAAGAGACCCAGTACTTC; CDR3 protein: CASSPRTSGGTQETQYF
V gene: TRBV11-3; D gene: -; J gene: TRBJ2-1; clone size: -; CDR3 DNA: TGTGCCAGCAGCTCGCAGGGAAGAGCCTACAATGAGCAGTTCTTC; CDR3 protein: CASSSQGRAYNEQFF
V gene: TRBV12-3/TRBV12-4; D gene: TRBD1; J gene: TRBJ1-2; clone size: once; CDR3 DNA: TGTGCCAGCAGTAATACAGGGGGCAGCGGCTACACCTTC; CDR3 protein: CASSNTGGSGYTF
V gene: TRBV18; D gene: TRBD1; J gene: TRBJ2-1; clone size: once; CDR3 DNA: TGTGCCAGCTCACCGTCGACAGGGCGGGATGAGCAGTTCTTC; CDR3 protein: CASSPSTGRDEQFF
V gene: TRBV7-8; D gene: -; J gene: TRBJ1-3; clone size: -; CDR3 DNA: TGTGCCAGCAGCACAAGGGGGAACTCTGGAAACACCATATATTTT; CDR3 protein: CASSTRGNSGNTIYF
V gene: TRBV9; D gene: TRBD2; J gene: TRBJ2-1; clone size: -; CDR3 DNA: TGTGCCAGCAGCTCACTAGCGGGACGGGATGAGCAGTTCTTC; CDR3 protein: CASSSLAGRDEQFF